This passage covers 19 T cell receptor beta chains from one sample sequenced in a study of blood T cell repertoires in COVID-19 (dated by TCRdb to the early 2020s). The library was prepared using the immunoSEQ multiplex PCR assay. Sourced from immuneACCESS, this table was stored by TCRdb with only in-frame sequences that have V and J called. A share of the clones is absent; for the studies checked, an unresolved V gene accounts for under half, and the remainder has no known explanation. This sample gives more than 150,000 clones in total; 94% of them show up just once. Of the sample, 0.7% to 0.8% is held by the ten largest clones. Sample: peripheral blood. The receptor set was obtained from a man aged 30-40 years with COVID-19, enrolled during active disease.

A remark on this clone: Other DNA sequences in this sample translate to the same CDR3. The chain joins TRBV27 to TRBJ1-5; D is possibly TRBD1 (5 bases). V lost 2 bases and J 3 bases, leaving 8 bases between the germline ends. The CDR3 has 14 amino acids. Germline values: CDR1 MNHEY, CDR2 SMNVEV (reference sequence). The CDR3 loop reads CASSLTGSNQPQHF. For the CDR3, the DNA is TGTGCCAGCAGTTTAACAGGTTCCAATCAGCCCCAGCATTTT.

The chain couples TRBV27 to TRBJ2-7; D is unresolved. The germline V gene encodes CDR1 MNHEY and CDR2 SMNVEV (reference sequence). There are 15 residues in the CDR3. V was pared by 3 bases and J by 2 bases, with 14 bases between. CDR3 in amino acids: CASSFSVFPTYEQYF. The CDR3 coding sequence is TGTGCCAGCAGTTTTTCGGTGTTCCCTACCTACGAGCAGTACTTC.

To note about this clone: The sample carries other DNA sequences with the same CDR3. The rearrangement uses TRBV5-1 and TRBJ2-7; TRBD1 is a possible D gene (6 bases). Deletions cut 2 bases from V and 0 bases from J, with 12 bases between. CDR1 is SGHRS, CDR2 YFSETQ, per germline. This CDR3 comprises 15 residues. CDR3 region: CASSLKGGLSYEQYF. In nucleotides, the CDR3 is TGCGCCAGCAGCTTAAAAGGGGGTCTCTCCTACGAGCAGTACTTC. Complete variable domain (other parts from reference TRBV5-1 and TRBJ2-7): KAGVTQTPRYLIKTRGQQVTLSCSPISGHRSVSWYQQTPGQGLQFLFEYFSETQRNKGNFPGRFSGRQFSNSRSEMNVSTLELGDSALYLCASSLKGGLSYEQYFGPGTRLTVT.

The rearrangement joins TRBV3-1 (or the pseudogene TRBV3-2) to TRBJ1-3, with D uncertain. V lost 1 base to trimming and J lost 10 bases, with 5 bases between them. The CDR3 runs 11 residues. CDR1 and CDR2 from the germline V gene are LGHDT and YNNKEL (reference sequence). The CDR3: CASSQALTIYF. The DNA of the CDR3 is TGTGCCAGCAGCCAAGCGCTAACCATATATTTT.

The V gene is TRBV7-2, the J gene TRBJ1-1; the match to TRBD1 covers 7 bases. The CDR3 loop spans 15 amino acids. The V gene's germline CDR1 is SGHTA and CDR2 FQGNSA. Trimming cost V 1 base and J 4 bases; bases outside gene matches: 6. CDR3 sequence: CASSLDGQAATEAFF. The CDR3 coding sequence is TGTGCCAGCAGCTTAGATGGACAGGCGGCCACTGAAGCTTTCTTT.

The chain combines TRBV2 with TRBJ2-7; 9 bases are a match to TRBD2. The CDR3 consists of 13 residues. V shed 6 bases and J 6 bases; nucleotides not matched to a gene: 6. Germline CDR1 and CDR2: SNHLY and FYNNEI. This CDR3 reads CASSLGLAREQYF. CDR3 DNA sequence: TGTGCCAGCAGCCTGGGACTAGCTCGCGAGCAGTACTTC.

The rearrangement links TRBV11-3 to TRBJ2-1, with D unresolved. CDR1 is SGHNT and CDR2 is YENEEA in the germline V gene. V shed 3 bases and J shed 5 bases, with 5 bases lying between them. The CDR3 has 12 amino acids. DNA for the CDR3: TGTGCCAGCAGCTTTAGTCACAATGAGCAGTTCTTC. Protein: CASSFSHNEQFF.

The chain employs TRBV6-2 or TRBV6-3 and TRBJ1-1; 7 nucleotides align to TRBD1. CDR1 and CDR2 (germline): MNHEY, SVGEGT. This CDR3 comprises 15 residues. J gave up 5 bases and V 2 bases, and 8 bases lay outside the gene matches. The CDR3 DNA sequence: TGTGCCAGCAGTTACCTCCAGACAGGGTGGACTGAAGCTTTCTTT. Its translation is CASSYLQTGWTEAFF.

This chain uses TRBV19 with TRBJ2-5; tentatively, D is TRBD1 (5 bases). Germline V gene sequence: CDR1 LNHDA, CDR2 SQIVND (reference sequence). The CDR3 covers 14 residues. The V and J ends lost 5 bases and 2 bases respectively, with 12 bases between them. This chain's CDR3 is CASSQTGDQETQYF. The CDR3 nucleotides are TGTGCCAGTAGTCAAACAGGAGATCAAGAGACCCAGTACTTC.

The chain joins TRBV18 to TRBJ2-2, with TRBD2 matching over 7 bases. V dropped 2 bases and J dropped 0; count of bases not matched to a gene: 6. The CDR3 runs 17 residues. The germline V gene encodes CDR1 KGHSH and CDR2 LQKENI. The CDR3 coding sequence is TGTGCCAGCTCACCAGGGTCTAGCGGATCGAACACCGGGGAGCTGTTTTTT. Protein sequence: CASSPGSSGSNTGELFF.

The rearrangement uses TRBV5-1 and TRBJ2-7, with D possibly TRBD2 on 6 matching bases. This CDR3 is 14 amino acids long. Trimming cost V 4 bases and J 2 bases, with 13 bases left between them. Per germline, CDR1 SGHRS and CDR2 YFSETQ. The CDR3 coding sequence is TGCGCCAGCAGCAAACGGGACTGGCCCTACGAGCAGTACTTC. Translating gives CASSKRDWPYEQYF.

The rearrangement joins TRBV2 to TRBJ2-7, with TRBD2 as a possible D gene (5 bases). V was shortened by 1 base and J by 0 bases, with 10 bases between the two germline ends. CDR1 and CDR2 from the germline V gene are SNHLY and FYNNEI. This CDR3 has 15 amino acids. The CDR3 is CASSEERVSSYEQYF. CDR3 sequence (DNA): TGTGCCAGCAGTGAAGAGAGGGTATCCTCCTACGAGCAGTACTTC.

This rearrangement joins TRBV5-5 to TRBJ1-5, with no clear D. V was cut by 1 base and J by 4 bases, with 9 bases left in between. The CDR3 totals 14 residues. The germline V gene encodes CDR1 SGHKS and CDR2 YYEKEE (reference sequence). The CDR3, as DNA: TGTGCCAGCAGCTTGTCATCGGGGAATCAGCCCCAGCATTTT. Protein: CASSLSSGNQPQHF.

CDR3 sequence (DNA): TGTGCCAGCAGTTCTCACTCAGGGGGAGGTGATACGCAGTATTTT. Its translation: CASSSHSGGGDTQYF. The chain employs TRBV2 and TRBJ2-3; possible D gene TRBD1, 7 bases. V was shortened by 5 bases and J by 6 bases, with 18 bases between the two germline ends. Germline-derived CDR1 and CDR2 are SNHLY and FYNNEI. The length of the CDR3 is 15 residues.

This chain connects TRBV19 to TRBJ1-3; the D gene is possibly TRBD1 (5 bases). The CDR3 length is 13 residues. From germline, CDR1 is LNHDA and CDR2 SQIVND (reference sequence). V lost 8 bases and J lost 4, with 12 bases in between. The CDR3 sequence is CASRQNWGNTIYF. The CDR3 nucleotides are TGTGCCAGTCGACAGAATTGGGGAAACACCATATATTTT.

This chain joins TRBV7-9 and TRBJ1-5; 10 nucleotides match TRBD1. Germline V gene lookup returns CDR1 SEHNR and CDR2 FQNEAQ (reference sequence). V was clipped by 0 bases and J by 2 bases; unmatched bases: 10. The CDR3 has 19 residues. Here the CDR3 DNA reads TGTGCCAGCAGCTTAGCTGTGACAGGGGGCGTTCGGCGCAATCAGCCCCAGCATTTT. As protein: CASSLAVTGGVRRNQPQHF. Combining the CDR3 with reference TRBV7-9 and TRBJ1-5 gives the whole variable domain DTGVSQNPRHKITKRGQNVTFRCDPISEHNRLYWYRQTLGQGPEFLTYFQNEAQLEKSRLLSDRFSAERPKGSFSTLEIQRTEQGDSAMYLCASSLAVTGGVRRNQPQHFGDGTRLSIL.

V usage is TRBV19 and J usage is TRBJ1-5; no reliable D call. Germline lookup yields CDR1 LNHDA and CDR2 SQIVND (reference sequence). Between the trimmed V and J ends, which lost 7 bases and 7 bases, there was a span of 17 bases. The CDR3 consists of 14 residues. CDR3 amino acids: CASTPRVEKQPQHF. The CDR3 DNA reads TGTGCCAGTACCCCCCGGGTAGAGAAACAGCCCCAGCATTTT.

The chain is built from TRBV7-6 and TRBJ1-2; D is perhaps TRBD1 (5 bases). Trimming took 1 base from V and 3 from J, leaving 12 bases between them. This CDR3 is built from 15 residues. The germline V gene has CDR1 SGHVS and CDR2 FNYEAQ. Here the CDR3 DNA reads TGTGCCAGCAGCTTAGGATCGGCCAGGGACTATGGCTACACCTTC. This codes for CASSLGSARDYGYTF.

This chain uses TRBV5-4 with TRBJ1-2; D unclear. Trimming took off 4 bases at V and 7 bases at J, with 11 bases between the two ends. This CDR3 has 12 amino acids. CDR1 and CDR2 (germline): SGHNT, YYREEE (reference sequence). The DNA of the CDR3 is TGTGCCAGCAGCGCCCCTATTGGTGGCTACACCTTC. This codes for CASSAPIGGYTF.